A few counts support the clone carrying this TCR beta chain. Its antigen is unidentified. The entry originates in a study of cytomegalovirus exposure and HLA in healthy donors. Whole-study results and caveats: A later analysis linked a missense variant in DCLRE1C to the trimming of TCR beta V and J genes.

Each donor's status was that of a healthy bone marrow donor. The PCR made use of 60 Vbeta and 13 Jbeta primers. Here immunoSEQ multiplex PCR was the method, and the copy in TCRdb shows in-frame clones only, minus some. The table shows over 100,000 clones, with roughly 8.3% occurring only once. V lost 0 bases and J lost 4, with 12 bases in between. Per the germline V gene, CDR1 is LNHNV and CDR2 is YYDKDF (reference sequence). This CDR3 has 15 amino acids. The gene calls are TRBV15 and TRBJ1-1, with D perhaps TRBD1 (5 bases). The sample taken for sequencing was PBMCs. The source is a middle-aged man in good health and CMV-seronegative. The CDR3: CATSREGRVATEAFF. The DNA for the CDR3 is TGTGCCACCAGCAGAGAAGGCAGGGTGGCCACTGAAGCTTTCTTT.